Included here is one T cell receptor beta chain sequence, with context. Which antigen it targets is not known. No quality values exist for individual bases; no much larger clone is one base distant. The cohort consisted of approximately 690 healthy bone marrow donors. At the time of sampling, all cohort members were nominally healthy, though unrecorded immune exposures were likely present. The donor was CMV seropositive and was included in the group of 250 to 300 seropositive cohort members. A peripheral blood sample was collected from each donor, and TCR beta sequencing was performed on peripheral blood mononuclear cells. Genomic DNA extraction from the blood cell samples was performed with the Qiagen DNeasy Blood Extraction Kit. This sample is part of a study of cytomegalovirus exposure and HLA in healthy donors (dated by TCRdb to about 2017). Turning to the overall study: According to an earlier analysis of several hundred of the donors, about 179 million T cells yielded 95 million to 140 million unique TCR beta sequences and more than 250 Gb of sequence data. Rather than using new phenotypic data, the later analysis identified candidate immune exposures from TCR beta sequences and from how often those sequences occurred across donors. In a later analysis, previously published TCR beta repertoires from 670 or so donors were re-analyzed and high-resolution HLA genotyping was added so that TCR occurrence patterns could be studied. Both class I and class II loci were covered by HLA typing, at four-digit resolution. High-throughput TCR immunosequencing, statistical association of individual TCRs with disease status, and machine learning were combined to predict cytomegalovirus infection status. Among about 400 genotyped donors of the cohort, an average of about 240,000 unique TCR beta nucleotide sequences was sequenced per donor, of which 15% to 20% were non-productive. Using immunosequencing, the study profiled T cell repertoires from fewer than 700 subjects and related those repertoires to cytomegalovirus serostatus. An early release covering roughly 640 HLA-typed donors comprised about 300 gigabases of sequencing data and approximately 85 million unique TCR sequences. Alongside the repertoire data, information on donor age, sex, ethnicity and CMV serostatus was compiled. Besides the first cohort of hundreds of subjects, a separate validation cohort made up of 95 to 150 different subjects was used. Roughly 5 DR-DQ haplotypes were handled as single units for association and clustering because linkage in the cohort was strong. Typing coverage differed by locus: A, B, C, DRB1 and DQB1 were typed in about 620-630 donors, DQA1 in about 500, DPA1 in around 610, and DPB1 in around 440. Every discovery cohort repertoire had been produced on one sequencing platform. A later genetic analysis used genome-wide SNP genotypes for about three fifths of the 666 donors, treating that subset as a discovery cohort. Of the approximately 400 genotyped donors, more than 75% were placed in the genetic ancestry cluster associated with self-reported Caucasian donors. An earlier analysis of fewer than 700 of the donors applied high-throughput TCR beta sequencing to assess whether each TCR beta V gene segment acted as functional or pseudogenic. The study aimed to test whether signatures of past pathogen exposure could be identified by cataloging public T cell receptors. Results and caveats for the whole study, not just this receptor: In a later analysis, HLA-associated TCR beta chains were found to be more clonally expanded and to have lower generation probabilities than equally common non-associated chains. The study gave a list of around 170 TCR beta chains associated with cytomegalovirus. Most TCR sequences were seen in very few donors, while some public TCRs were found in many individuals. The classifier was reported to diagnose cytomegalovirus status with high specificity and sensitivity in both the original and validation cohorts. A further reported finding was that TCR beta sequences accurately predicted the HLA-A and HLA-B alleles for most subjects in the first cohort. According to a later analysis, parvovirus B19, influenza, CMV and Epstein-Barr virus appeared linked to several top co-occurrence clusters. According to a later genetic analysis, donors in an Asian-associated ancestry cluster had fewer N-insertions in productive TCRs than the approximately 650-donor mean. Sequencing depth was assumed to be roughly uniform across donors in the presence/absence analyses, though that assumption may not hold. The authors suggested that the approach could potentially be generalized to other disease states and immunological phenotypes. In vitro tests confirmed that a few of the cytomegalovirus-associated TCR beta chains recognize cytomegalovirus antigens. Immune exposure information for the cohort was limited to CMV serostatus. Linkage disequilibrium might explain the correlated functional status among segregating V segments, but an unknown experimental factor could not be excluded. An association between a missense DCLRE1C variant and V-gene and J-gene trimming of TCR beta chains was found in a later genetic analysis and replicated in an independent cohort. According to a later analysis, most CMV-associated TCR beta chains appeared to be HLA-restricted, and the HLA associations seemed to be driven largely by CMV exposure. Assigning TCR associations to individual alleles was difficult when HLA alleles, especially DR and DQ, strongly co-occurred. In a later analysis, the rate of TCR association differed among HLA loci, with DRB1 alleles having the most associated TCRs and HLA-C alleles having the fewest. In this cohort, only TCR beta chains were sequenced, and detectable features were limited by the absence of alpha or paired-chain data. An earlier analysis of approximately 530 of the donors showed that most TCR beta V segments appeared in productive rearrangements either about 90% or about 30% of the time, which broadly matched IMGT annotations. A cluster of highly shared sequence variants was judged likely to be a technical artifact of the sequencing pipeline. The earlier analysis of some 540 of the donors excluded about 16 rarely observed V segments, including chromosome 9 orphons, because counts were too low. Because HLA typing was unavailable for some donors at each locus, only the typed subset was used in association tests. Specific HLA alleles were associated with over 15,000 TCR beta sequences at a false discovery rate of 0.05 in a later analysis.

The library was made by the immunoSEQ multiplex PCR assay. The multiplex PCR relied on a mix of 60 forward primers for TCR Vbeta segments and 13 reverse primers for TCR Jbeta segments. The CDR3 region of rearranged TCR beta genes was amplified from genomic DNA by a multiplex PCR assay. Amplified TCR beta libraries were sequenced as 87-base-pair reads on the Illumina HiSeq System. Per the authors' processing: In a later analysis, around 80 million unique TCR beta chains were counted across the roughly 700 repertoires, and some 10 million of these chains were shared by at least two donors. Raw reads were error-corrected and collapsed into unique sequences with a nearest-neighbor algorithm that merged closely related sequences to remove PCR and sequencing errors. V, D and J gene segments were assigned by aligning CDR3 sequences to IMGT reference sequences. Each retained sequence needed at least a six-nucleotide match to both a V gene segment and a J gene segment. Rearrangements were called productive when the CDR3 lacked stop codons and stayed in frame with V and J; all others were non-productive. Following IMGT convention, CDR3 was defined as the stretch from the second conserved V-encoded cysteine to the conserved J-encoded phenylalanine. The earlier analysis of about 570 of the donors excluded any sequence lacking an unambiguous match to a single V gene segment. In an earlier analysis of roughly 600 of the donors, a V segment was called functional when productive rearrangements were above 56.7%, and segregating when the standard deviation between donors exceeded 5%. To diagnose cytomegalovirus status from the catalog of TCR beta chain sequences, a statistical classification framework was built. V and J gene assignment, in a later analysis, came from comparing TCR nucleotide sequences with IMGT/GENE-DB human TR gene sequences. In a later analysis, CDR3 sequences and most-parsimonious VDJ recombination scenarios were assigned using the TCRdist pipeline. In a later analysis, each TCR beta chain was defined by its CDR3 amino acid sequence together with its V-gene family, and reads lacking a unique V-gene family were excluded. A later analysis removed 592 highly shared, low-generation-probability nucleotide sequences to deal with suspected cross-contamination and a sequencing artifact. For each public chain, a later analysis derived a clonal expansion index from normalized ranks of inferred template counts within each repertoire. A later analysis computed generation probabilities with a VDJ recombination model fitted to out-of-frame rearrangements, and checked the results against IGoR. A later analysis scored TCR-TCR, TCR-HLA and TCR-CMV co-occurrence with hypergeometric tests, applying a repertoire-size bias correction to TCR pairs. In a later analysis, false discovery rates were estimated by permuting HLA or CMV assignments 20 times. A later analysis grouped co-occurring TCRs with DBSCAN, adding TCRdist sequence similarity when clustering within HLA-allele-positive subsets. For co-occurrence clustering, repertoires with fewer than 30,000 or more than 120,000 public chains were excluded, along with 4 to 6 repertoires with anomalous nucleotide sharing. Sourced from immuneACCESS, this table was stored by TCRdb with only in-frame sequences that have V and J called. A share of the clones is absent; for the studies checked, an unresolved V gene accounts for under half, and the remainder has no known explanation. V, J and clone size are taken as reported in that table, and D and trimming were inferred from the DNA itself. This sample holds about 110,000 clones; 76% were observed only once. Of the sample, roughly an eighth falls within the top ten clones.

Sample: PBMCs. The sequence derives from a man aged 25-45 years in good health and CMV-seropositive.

Read as DNA, the sequence is TGCGCCAGCAGCCAAGCTGCCAGGGGGAACACTGAAGCTTTCTTT. Translated, it reads CASSQAARGNTEAFF. The rearranged segments are TRBV4-1 and TRBJ1-1, and the D gene may be TRBD1, 6 bases matching. Inclusive of the bounding cysteine and phenylalanine, the CDR3 is 15 residues long. Only the CDR3 region is kept as DNA, spanning 45 bases read in frame from base 1. V and J lose 1 base and 1 base, and a span of 10 bases separates them. CDR1 is given as MGHRA and CDR2 as YSYEKL, both from the germline V gene.